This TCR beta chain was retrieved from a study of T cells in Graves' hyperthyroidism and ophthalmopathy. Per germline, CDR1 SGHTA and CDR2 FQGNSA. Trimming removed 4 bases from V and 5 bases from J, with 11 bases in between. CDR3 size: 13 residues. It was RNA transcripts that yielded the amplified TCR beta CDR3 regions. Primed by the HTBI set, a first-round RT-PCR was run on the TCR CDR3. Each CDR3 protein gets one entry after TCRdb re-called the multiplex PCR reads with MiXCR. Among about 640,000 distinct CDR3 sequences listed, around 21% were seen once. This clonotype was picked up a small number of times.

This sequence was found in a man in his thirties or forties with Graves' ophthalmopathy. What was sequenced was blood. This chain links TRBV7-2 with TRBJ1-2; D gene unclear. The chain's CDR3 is CASSSASFYGYTF. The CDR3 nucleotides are TGTGCCAGCAGCTCCGCCAGTTTTTATGGCTACACCTTC.